The 11 T cell receptor beta chains reported below all come from one sample, sequenced in a study of response to subunit inactivated influenza vaccine. TCRdb used MiXCR to reprocess the RT-PCR reads, holding one entry per CDR3 protein. This table has 500,000 or so distinct CDR3 sequences, 15% to 20% appearing once. The source was CD4+ T cells sorted from PBMCs, collected around 25 months after vaccination. The receptor set was obtained from a man between 45 and 75 years old who received an inactivated influenza vaccine.

This chain connects TRBV4-3 to TRBJ2-1; 9 bases match TRBD1. This CDR3 spans 15 amino acids. V lost 0 bases and J lost 8; bases outside the gene matches: 5. Per the germline V gene, CDR1 is LGHNA and CDR2 is YSLEER. The CDR3, as DNA: TGCGCCAGCAGCCAAGAAGGGACAGGGTCCCATGAGCAGTTCTTC. Protein product: CASSQEGTGSHEQFF.

This clonotype was seen only a few times. The chain is built from TRBV4-2 and TRBJ2-1; TRBD2 matches at 9 bases. This CDR3 contains 16 residues. The J segment lost 4 bases and the V segment lost 1 base, leaving 5 bases of the junction unmatched. Germline V gives CDR1 LGHNA, CDR2 YNFKEQ. The CDR3: CASSQGASGTYNEQFF. The CDR3 nucleotides read TGTGCCAGCAGCCAAGGGGCTAGCGGGACTTACAATGAGCAGTTCTTC.

This clonotype was seen many times. The chain has TRBV29-1 and TRBJ1-1; D uncertain. With 4 bases removed from V and 0 bases from J, the gap between germline ends came to 9 bases. The CDR3 covers 13 residues. The germline gives CDR1 SQVTM, CDR2 ANQGSEA. The CDR3 DNA sequence: TGCAGCGTTGCGCGACGTCTGAACACTGAAGCTTTCTTT. Translation: CSVARRLNTEAFF.

This clonotype was counted between two and nine times. The chain couples TRBV6-2 or TRBV6-3 to TRBJ1-5; 7 bases are a match to TRBD1. The length of the CDR3 is 15 residues. J gave up 3 bases and V 3 bases, and 5 bases lay outside the gene matches. The germline V gene has CDR1 MNHEY and CDR2 SVGEGT. The CDR3 DNA sequence: TGTGCCAGCAGTTATCTACAGGGGCACAATCAGCCCCAGCATTTT. Its protein product is CASSYLQGHNQPQHF.

This clonotype has at least ten counts. V and J are TRBV18 and TRBJ2-7; D not resolved. Germline lookup yields CDR1 KGHSH and CDR2 LQKENI. Trimming stripped 6 bases from V and 2 bases from J, with 17 bases between. The CDR3 runs to 15 residues. The CDR3 DNA follows: TGTGCCAGCTCTGTCGGATCCGGCCAGGCCTACGAGCAGTACTTC. Protein sequence: CASSVGSGQAYEQYF.

CDR3 sequence reads: CASSSSGTYNKNIQYF. Written as DNA, the CDR3 is TGTGCCAGCAGTTCATCAGGGACGTATAACAAAAACATTCAGTACTTC. The chain combines TRBV28 with TRBJ2-4; D may be TRBD1 or TRBD2 (5 bases each). V was trimmed by 4 bases and J by 3 bases, leaving 16 bases between them. The CDR3 has 16 residues. CDR1 MDHEN and CDR2 SYDVKM come from the germline V gene. Drawing the rest from reference TRBV28 and TRBJ2-4, the complete variable domain is DVKVTQSSRYLVKRTGEKVFLECVQDMDHENMFWYRQDPGLGLRLIYFSYDVKMKEKGDIPEGYSVSREKKERFSLILESASTNQTSMYLCASSSSGTYNKNIQYFGAGTRLSVL.

The genes are TRBV6-1 and TRBJ2-3; D gene ambiguous. V dropped 1 base and J dropped 3 bases, with 5 bases sitting between them. This CDR3 is built from 13 residues. Germline CDR1 and CDR2: MNHNS and SASEGT. CDR3 residues: CASSEVPTDTQYF. The CDR3 bases are TGTGCCAGCAGTGAAGTACCTACAGATACGCAGTATTTT.

This clonotype was seen a few times. The chain employs TRBV20-1 and TRBJ2-7; D not resolved. Germline values: CDR1 DFQATT, CDR2 SNEGSKA (reference sequence). The CDR3 has 14 residues. V lost 0 bases and J lost 1, with 10 bases in between. The CDR3 protein is CSARDPTASYEQYF. In nucleotides, the CDR3 is TGCAGTGCTAGAGATCCGACGGCATCCTACGAGCAGTACTTC.

This clonotype appeared a few times. V is TRBV12-3 or TRBV12-4 and J is TRBJ2-2; 8 bases map to TRBD1. The CDR3 consists of 13 residues. The ends lost 6 bases at V and 7 bases at J; junction bases unmatched: 4. This CDR3 reads CASRTGAFGELFF. The CDR3 bases are TGTGCCAGCAGGACAGGGGCCTTCGGGGAGCTGTTTTTT.

The V call is TRBV12-3 or TRBV12-4, the J call TRBJ1-4; weak D call: TRBD1 (5 bases). The CDR3 spans 14 residues. The V end was cut by 7 bases, the J end by 8 bases, with 17 bases between. CDR3 in amino acids: CASNPDRRGEKLFF. CDR3 bases: TGTGCCAGCAATCCAGACAGACGCGGGGAAAAACTGTTTTTT.

The chain joins TRBV5-5 to TRBJ2-1; D is ambiguous. The CDR3 loop spans 12 amino acids. V lost 3 bases, J lost 8 bases, and 9 bases lay in between. Germline CDR1 SGHKS, CDR2 YYEKEE (reference sequence). For the CDR3, the DNA is TGTGCCAGCAGCTCCCTACTGGATGAGCAGTTCTTC. This sequence encodes CASSSLLDEQFF.